Presented here are 9 T cell receptor beta chains from one specimen sequenced in a study of blood T cell repertoires in COVID-19. Only in-frame clones appear in the TCRdb table, and some are missing; sequencing was by immunoSEQ multiplex PCR. The data show about 210,000 clones, 89% seen once. Sequences were obtained from peripheral blood. The receptor source for this set is a woman in her thirties or forties with acute or convalescent COVID-19.

The V and J genes are TRBV2 and TRBJ2-7; 8 bases align to TRBD1. Germline values: CDR1 SNHLY, CDR2 FYNNEI. This CDR3 is built from 21 residues. With 1 base clipped from V and 4 bases from J, the junction kept 24 bases outside the gene matches. The CDR3, as DNA: TGTGCCAGCAGTGAAGGTCTTTTGGGGGACAGGTACCTCATGGAACCTTACGAGCAGTACGTC. It translates to CASSEGLLGDRYLMEPYEQYV.

This clone was seen more than once but under ten times. V gene TRBV3-1 (or the pseudogene TRBV3-2) combines with J gene TRBJ2-5; the match to TRBD2 covers 12 bases. The germline CDR1 and CDR2 sequences are LGHDT and YNNKEL (reference sequence). V shed 3 bases and J 4 bases; nucleotides not matched to a gene: 9. The CDR3 length is 17 residues. The CDR3 reads CASSHPGTSGSAETQYF. The CDR3 DNA reads TGTGCCAGCAGCCATCCCGGGACTAGCGGGTCTGCAGAGACCCAGTACTTC.

The V call is TRBV5-4, the J call TRBJ1-1; 12 positions agree with TRBD1. This CDR3 contains 15 residues. V shed 4 bases, J shed 7 bases, and the junction held 8 bases outside the gene matches. CDR1 and CDR2 (germline): SGHNT, YYREEE (reference sequence). The CDR3 DNA is TGTGCCAGCAGCACACCGGGACAGGGGGCAGGTGAAGCTTTCTTT. Translation gives CASSTPGQGAGEAFF. The full variable domain, completed using reference TRBV5-4 and TRBJ1-1, is ETGVTQSPTHLIKTRGQQVTLRCSSQSGHNTVSWYQQALGQGPQFIFQYYREEENGRGNFPPRFSGLQFPNYSSELNVNALELDDSALYLCASSTPGQGAGEAFFGQGTRLTVV.

The J gene is TRBJ2-7, the V gene TRBV5-5; unclear D gene. The germline V and J ends were trimmed by 3 bases and 1 base, with 14 bases remaining between them. Germline CDR1 reads SGHKS; CDR2 reads YYEKEE (reference sequence). The CDR3 covers 15 residues. The CDR3 DNA reads TGTGCCAGCAGCTGGTTGCTAGGCCGGTCCTACGAGCAGTACGTC. Protein product: CASSWLLGRSYEQYV.

The rearrangement uses TRBV29-1 and TRBJ1-5, with D tentatively TRBD1 (5 bases). Trimming stripped 0 bases from V and 2 bases from J, with 11 bases between. CDR1 is SQVTM and CDR2 is ANQGSEA in the germline V gene. The CDR3 contains 15 residues. The CDR3 coding sequence is TGCAGCGTTGAAGAGAGCGGGGGGGGCAATCAGCCCCAGCATTTT. Residues: CSVEESGGGNQPQHF.

V and J are TRBV5-5 and TRBJ2-2; D possibly corresponds to TRBD1 (6 bases). The germline V gene has CDR1 SGHKS and CDR2 YYEKEE (reference sequence). Between the trimmed V and J ends, which lost 6 bases and 2 bases, there was a span of 17 bases. The CDR3 loop spans 16 amino acids. The DNA of the CDR3 is TGTGCCAGCACCCCAGGGGTGGCAGTTAACACCGGGGAGCTGTTTTTT. Its translation is CASTPGVAVNTGELFF.

This chain joins TRBV6-5 and TRBJ2-7; TRBD2 aligns across 10 bases. CDR1 is MNHEY, CDR2 SVGAGI, per germline. The CDR3 is 14 residues long. The V gene end was trimmed by 6 bases and the J gene end by 2 bases; junction bases not matched to a gene: 4. The CDR3 reads CASSVTSGPYEQYV. The CDR3 DNA reads TGTGCCAGCAGCGTGACTAGCGGGCCCTACGAGCAGTACGTC.

This chain joins TRBV5-1 and TRBJ2-3, with 11 bases matching TRBD2. The CDR3 covers 16 residues. V lost 4 bases and J lost 0; bases outside the gene matches: 4. Germline V gives CDR1 SGHRS, CDR2 YFSETQ. The DNA of the CDR3 is TGCGCCAGCAGCGGATTAGCGGGGGGGAGCACAGATACGCAGTATTTT. Protein product: CASSGLAGGSTDTQYF.

The genes are TRBV3-1 (or the pseudogene TRBV3-2) and TRBJ1-2, with TRBD1 identical over 7 bases. The CDR3 extends over 15 amino acids. CDR1 LGHDT and CDR2 YNNKEL come from the germline V gene (reference sequence). V lost 4 bases, J lost 6 bases, and 11 bases stayed unmatched. CDR3 region: CASSPPRAGGDGYTF. CDR3 DNA sequence: TGTGCCAGCAGCCCCCCCCGGGCAGGGGGAGATGGCTACACCTTC.